This TCR beta chain was identified in a study of identical twins. Study-wide points: Out-of-frame TCR alpha sharing in monozygotic twins exceeded recombination model predictions. Beta clonotypes that were abundant in cord blood contained fewer insertions, a pattern absent from memory repertoires.

Healthy Caucasians alone served as donors. Unique molecular identifiers were in the cDNA, with template-switch universal primer binding. TCRdb re-analysed the 5' RACE reads in MiXCR, keeping a single row per CDR3 protein. Of around 550,000 distinct CDR3 sequences in the sample, 15% are singletons; the top ten hold around 0.4%. This clonotype occurred a few times. Its antigen is currently unknown. The same data also went into a second study, on yellow fever vaccine responses in identical twins.

Material: CD4+ T cells sorted from blood. The source of this sequence is a woman aged 18-30 years in good health.

The CDR3 DNA sequence: TGTGCCAGCAGCCCTGCCGCCGGGACAGGATATGGCTACACCTTC. Protein product: CASSPAAGTGYGYTF. The genes are TRBV7-8 and TRBJ1-2, with TRBD1 matching over 8 bases. V was clipped by 5 bases and J by 5 bases; unmatched bases: 10. Germline-derived CDR1 and CDR2 are SGHVS and FQNEAQ. This CDR3 comprises 15 residues. The whole variable domain, filled in from reference TRBV7-8 and TRBJ1-2, reads GAGVSQSPRYKVAKRGQDVALRCDPISGHVSLFWYQQALGQGPEFLTYFQNEAQLDKSGLPSDRFFAERPEGSVSTLKIQRTQQEDSAVYLCASSPAAGTGYGYTFGSGTRLTVV.